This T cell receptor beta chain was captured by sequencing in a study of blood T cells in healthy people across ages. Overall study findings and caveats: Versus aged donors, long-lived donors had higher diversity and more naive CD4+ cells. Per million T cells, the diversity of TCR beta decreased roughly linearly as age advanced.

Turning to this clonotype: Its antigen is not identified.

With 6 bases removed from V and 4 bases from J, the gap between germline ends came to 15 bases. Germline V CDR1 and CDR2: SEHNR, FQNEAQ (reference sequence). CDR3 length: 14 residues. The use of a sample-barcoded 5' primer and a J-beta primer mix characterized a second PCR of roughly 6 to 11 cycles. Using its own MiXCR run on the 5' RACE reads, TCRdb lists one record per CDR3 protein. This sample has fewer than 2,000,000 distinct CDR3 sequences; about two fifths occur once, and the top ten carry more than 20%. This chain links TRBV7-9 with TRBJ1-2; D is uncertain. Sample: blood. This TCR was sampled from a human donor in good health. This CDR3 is CASSRGRVGYGYTF. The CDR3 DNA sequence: TGTGCCAGCAGTCGCGGAAGGGTGGGCTATGGCTACACCTTC.